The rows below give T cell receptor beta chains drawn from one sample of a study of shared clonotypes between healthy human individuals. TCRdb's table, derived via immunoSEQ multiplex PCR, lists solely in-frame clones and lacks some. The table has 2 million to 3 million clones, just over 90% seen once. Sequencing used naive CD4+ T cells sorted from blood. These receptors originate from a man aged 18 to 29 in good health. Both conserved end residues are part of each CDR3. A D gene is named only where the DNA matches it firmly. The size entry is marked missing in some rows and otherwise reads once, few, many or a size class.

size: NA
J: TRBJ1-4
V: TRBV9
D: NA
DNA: TGTGCCAGCAGCCTATCAGGGTACACTAATGAAAAACTGTTTTTT
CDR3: CASSLSGYTNEKLFF

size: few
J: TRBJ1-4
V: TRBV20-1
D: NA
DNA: TGCAGCGGCAAACGTAATGAAAAACTGTTTTTT
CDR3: CSGKRNEKLFF

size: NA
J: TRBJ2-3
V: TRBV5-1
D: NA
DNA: TGCGCCAGCAGCGGTGGGCTCACAGATACGCAGTATTTT
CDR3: CASSGGLTDTQYF

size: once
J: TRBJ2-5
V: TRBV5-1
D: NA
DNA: TGCGCCAGCAGCCGAGAAGCGAGAGAGACCCAGTACTTC
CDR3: CASSREARETQYF

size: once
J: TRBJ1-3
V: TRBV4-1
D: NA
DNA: TGCGCCACCGGGGACCGACTTACAGGAAACACCATATATTTT
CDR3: CATGDRLTGNTIYF

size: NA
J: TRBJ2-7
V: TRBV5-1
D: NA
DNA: TGCGCCAGCAGCTTGGGCGTCAACTCCTACGAGCAGTACTTC
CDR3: CASSLGVNSYEQYF

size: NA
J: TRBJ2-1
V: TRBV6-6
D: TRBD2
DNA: TGTGCCAGCAGATCCCTAGCGGGCTCCTACAATGAGCAGTTCTTC
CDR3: CASRSLAGSYNEQFF

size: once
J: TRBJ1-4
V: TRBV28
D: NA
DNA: TGTGCCAGCAGCTTATCCGGGATCGATGAAAAACTGTTTTTT
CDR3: CASSLSGIDEKLFF

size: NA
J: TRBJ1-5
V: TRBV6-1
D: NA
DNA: TGTGCCAGCCGGGAGACCAATCAGCCCCAGCATTTT
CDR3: CASRETNQPQHF

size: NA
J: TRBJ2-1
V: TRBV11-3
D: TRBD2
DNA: TGTGCCAGCAGCATCACTAGCGGGAGCTATGAGCAGTTCTTC
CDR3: CASSITSGSYEQFF

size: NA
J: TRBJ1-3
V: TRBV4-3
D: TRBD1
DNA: TGCGCCAGCAGCCAAGATCACGGGACAGGCTCTGGAAACACCATATATTTT
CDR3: CASSQDHGTGSGNTIYF

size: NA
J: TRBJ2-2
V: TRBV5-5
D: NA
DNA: TGTGCCAGCAGCAGGGACTTGAACACCGGGGAGCTGTTTTTT
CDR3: CASSRDLNTGELFF

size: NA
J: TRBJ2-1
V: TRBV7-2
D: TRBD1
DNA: TGTGCCAGCGGTGTATCATTGACAGGGTTCGATGAGCAGTTCTTC
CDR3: CASGVSLTGFDEQFF

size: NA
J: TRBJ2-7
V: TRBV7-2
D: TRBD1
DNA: TGTGCCAGCAGCTTAAGAACCCTCGCAACCGGGACAGGTGCATCCGAGCAGTACTTC
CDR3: CASSLRTLATGTGASEQYF

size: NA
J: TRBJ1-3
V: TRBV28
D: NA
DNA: TGTGCCAGCAGTTTTGGGCCAGGGGAATCCGGAAACACCATATATTTT
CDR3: CASSFGPGESGNTIYF

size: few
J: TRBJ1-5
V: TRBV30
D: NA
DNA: TGTGCCTGGAGTCCAGAGGGATGGGGCAATCAGCCCCAGCATTTT
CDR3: CAWSPEGWGNQPQHF

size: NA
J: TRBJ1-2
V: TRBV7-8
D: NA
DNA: TGTGCCAGCAGCTTAGAGGGGGGCAACGGAATAGGAAAGGACACCTTC
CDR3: CASSLEGGNGIGKDTF